This TCR beta chain was recorded in a study of cytomegalovirus exposure and HLA in healthy donors. Germline V CDR1 and CDR2: SGHAT, FQNNGV. This CDR3 comprises 14 residues. The J segment lost 2 bases and the V segment lost 3 bases, leaving 2 bases of the junction unmatched. The primer mix had 60 Vbeta and 13 Jbeta primers. Some clones are missing from TCRdb's copy, which holds only in-frame ones; the method was immunoSEQ multiplex PCR. In the table there are 100,000 to 150,000 clones, about 81% of which are singletons. The clonotype comes from a man in his forties in good health and CMV-seronegative. V usage is TRBV11-2 and J usage is TRBJ2-3, with 7 positions matching TRBD1. Material for sequencing was PBMCs. CDR3 bases: TGTGCCAGCAGCTTCACAGGGGTCACAGATACGCAGTATTTT. Protein: CASSFTGVTDTQYF.